The 10 T cell receptor beta chains presented below share a single source sample, sequenced in a study of T cells in women clearing cervical HPV infection. Profiled with immunoSEQ multiplex PCR; TCRdb holds only in-frame clones, not every one. Its clone listing holds tens of thousands of clones. The sequencing sample was made of blood buffy coat. The receptors were gathered from a woman aged 18-70 years with a cervical HPV16 infection that either progressed to CIN3+ or cleared (not recorded which).

Comments on this clone: The CDR3 end is not reached by the read, which stops 3 residues before it; the germline J gene fills it in. The V and J genes are TRBV7-8 and TRBJ2-7, with D possibly matching TRBD1 (5 bases). V dropped 5 bases and J dropped 2 bases, with 10 bases sitting between them. CDR1 and CDR2 (germline): SGHVS, FQNEAQ. This CDR3 comprises 13 residues. This CDR3 is CASSLRVTYEQYF. The sequenced part of the CDR3 DNA is TGTGCCAGCAGCCTCAGGGTCACCTACGAG.

As regards this clone: The CDR3 end lies 3 residues beyond the end of the read and is filled in from the germline J gene. The chain uses TRBV2 and TRBJ1-1; D gene uncertain. V was clipped by 5 bases and J by 0 bases, with 13 bases between them. This CDR3 contains 15 residues. Germline loops: CDR1 SNHLY, CDR2 FYNNEI. CDR3 sequence reads: CASSQQLQLNTEAFF. Incomplete CDR3 DNA: TGTGCCAGCAGTCAACAATTACAGCTGAACACTGAA.

Concerning this clone: The read terminates 3 residues ahead of where the CDR3 ends, so the germline J gene completes it. The rearrangement joins TRBV20-1 to TRBJ2-5, with 7 bases lining up with TRBD2. CDR1 is DFQATT and CDR2 is SNEGSKA in the germline V gene (reference sequence). This CDR3 is 17 amino acids long. The ends lost 8 bases at V and 2 bases at J; junction bases unmatched: 20. The sequenced CDR3 bases are TGCAGTTCAAATGGGGCCGGGAGCGGGGCCAAGCAAGAGACC. Translated: CSSNGAGSGAKQET. The complete CDR3 protein is CSSNGAGSGAKQETQYF.

Comment on this clone: Coverage ceases 3 residues before the CDR3 finishes, and the germline J gene fills in the end. The chain joins TRBV7-6 to TRBJ2-1; 10 bases are shared with TRBD2. The CDR3 is made up of 15 amino acids. V dropped 2 bases and J dropped 4; count of bases not matched to a gene: 2. Per germline, CDR1 SGHVS and CDR2 FNYEAQ. This CDR3 reads CASSLIAGGYNEQFF. CDR3 DNA, as far as it was read: TGTGCCAGCAGCTTAATAGCGGGGGGTTACAATGAG.

Of note for this clone: The read ends 3 residues before the CDR3 terminus; that terminus is restored from the germline J gene. The chain couples TRBV7-8 to TRBJ1-6, with TRBD1 as a possible D gene (5 bases). V dropped 1 base and J dropped 0 bases, with 7 bases sitting between them. This CDR3 is built from 16 residues. Germline CDR1 is SGHVS and CDR2 is FQNEAQ. CDR3: CASSLGQSSYNSPLHF. The sequenced CDR3 bases are TGTGCCAGCAGCTTAGGACAGAGCTCCTATAATTCACCC.

A remark on this clone: The CDR3 is cut off 3 residues early in the read; its end comes from the germline J gene. The rearrangement links TRBV2 to TRBJ1-2; possible D gene TRBD1, 6 bases. This CDR3 comprises 14 residues. V was shortened by 6 bases and J by 4 bases, with 15 bases between the two germline ends. Germline loops: CDR1 SNHLY, CDR2 FYNNEI. The CDR3 protein is CASRERQDRYGYTF. Incomplete CDR3 DNA: TGTGCCAGCAGGGAAAGACAGGACCGCTATGGC.

Points on this clone: Coverage ceases 3 residues before the CDR3 finishes, and the germline J gene fills in the end. The chain employs TRBV7-9 and TRBJ2-3, with 10 bases lining up with TRBD2. The CDR3 is 14 amino acids. V shed 3 bases, J shed 3 bases, and the junction held 0 bases outside the gene matches. Germline V gives CDR1 SEHNR, CDR2 FQNEAQ (reference sequence). CDR3 sequence reads: CASSFSGGTDTQYF. CDR3 DNA (partial): TGTGCCAGCAGCTTTAGCGGGGGGACAGATACG. Variable domain in full (rest from reference TRBV7-9 and TRBJ2-3): DTGVSQNPRHKITKRGQNVTFRCDPISEHNRLYWYRQTLGQGPEFLTYFQNEAQLEKSRLLSDRFSAERPKGSFSTLEIQRTEQGDSAMYLCASSFSGGTDTQYFGPGTRLTVL.

Note on this clone: The read ends 3 residues shy of where the CDR3 ends; the end is completed using the germline J gene. The V gene is TRBV5-4, the J gene TRBJ1-1; 8 bases line up with TRBD1. The CDR3 loop spans 16 amino acids. Germline CDR1 SGHNT, CDR2 YYREEE (reference sequence). V dropped 6 bases and J dropped 7; count of bases not matched to a gene: 17. The CDR3 DNA, read in part, is TGTGCCAGCACCCCGGGATTCCCCAGGGGGCATGGTGAA. Translating it yields CASTPGFPRGHGE. The CDR3 in its entirety is CASTPGFPRGHGEAFF. The full variable domain, rest sourced from reference TRBV5-4 and TRBJ1-1, is ETGVTQSPTHLIKTRGQQVTLRCSSQSGHNTVSWYQQALGQGPQFIFQYYREEENGRGNFPPRFSGLQFPNYSSELNVNALELDDSALYLCASTPGFPRGHGEAFFGQGTRLTVV.

A word on this clone: One junction end does not reproduce the germline sequence, and a read error may be involved. The sequenced fragment ends 3 residues before the CDR3 boundary, so the rest is inferred from the germline J gene. The J gene is TRBJ1-4, the V gene TRBV7-6; 7 nucleotides line up with TRBD1. Germline CDR1 is SGHVS and CDR2 is FNYEAQ. CDR3 length equals 15 residues. The part of the CDR3 DNA that was read is TGTGCCAGCAGCTCCCCGGGACAGTTATATGAAGAA. Protein: CASSSPGQLYEE. The whole CDR3 sequence is CASSSPGQLYEELFF.

A note on this clone: The read stops 3 residues short of the end of the CDR3; the missing end is completed from the germline J gene. The chain uses TRBV5-1 and TRBJ1-1; 7 bases align to TRBD1. The CDR3 is made up of 15 amino acids. In germline, CDR1 is SGHRS, CDR2 YFSETQ. The V segment lost 0 bases and the J segment 4 bases; nucleotides outside the gene matches: 6. This CDR3 is CASSLVTGATTEAFF. The CDR3 DNA, read in part, is TGCGCCAGCAGCTTGGTAACAGGGGCGACCACTGAA.